This T cell receptor beta chain was sequenced during a study of T cells in Graves' hyperthyroidism and ophthalmopathy. The count of this clonotype is one. TCR beta CDR3 regions were amplified from RNA transcripts. RT-PCR in the first round (using the HTBI primer set) targeted the TCR CDR3. TCRdb recomputed calls from the multiplex PCR reads with MiXCR, one row per CDR3 protein. The sample contains nearly 750,000 distinct CDR3 sequences, roughly a third of which appear only once. Germline V gene lookup returns CDR1 WNHNN and CDR2 SYGVQD (reference sequence). The CDR3 covers 17 residues. V was clipped by 0 bases and J by 3 bases, with 16 bases between them.

The chain carries TRBV10-1 and TRBJ2-3, with a weak D call TRBD2 (6 bases). This receptor was taken from a woman in her 40s with Graves' hyperthyroidism. Sample: blood. The CDR3 sequence is CASSESLRGIVTDTQYF. DNA for the CDR3: TGCGCCAGCAGTGAGTCTCTACGGGGGATTGTTACAGATACGCAGTATTTT.